This entry lists 13 T cell receptor beta chains sequenced from one sample in a study of post-analysis software for immune sequencing data (dated by TCRdb to the mid-2010s). Study-wide conclusions, independent of this receptor: Significantly higher frequencies in patients than in controls were found for roughly 5 TRBV segments, including TRBV5-6, TRBV5-1 and TRBV20-1.

Receptor amplification or capture employed PCR. Sequencer: Illumina HiSeq 2500. Unique molecular identifiers were incorporated into TCR beta cDNA libraries to reduce PCR and sequencing biases. TCRdb reanalyzed the raw reads on its own, using fastp at Q25 for trimming and MiXCR for clone calling, and kept in-frame beta chains. Each entry is one CDR3 protein sequence, shown with its most common DNA and genes. This sample holds about 380,000 distinct CDR3 sequences; around 37% were observed only once. The top ten clones comprise 10% to 15% of the sample. Their cognate antigens are unknown. The sequencing input was blood. Receptors were obtained from a girl between 10 and 17 years old with multiple sclerosis.

This clonotype was detected a few times. V is TRBV7-2 and J is TRBJ1-2, with D tentatively TRBD1 (5 bases). CDR3 length: 13 amino acids. Germline V CDR1 and CDR2: SGHTA, FQGNSA. The V end was cut by 0 bases, the J end by 7 bases, with 9 bases between. The CDR3 protein is CASSLARGAGYTF. The DNA of the CDR3 is TGTGCCAGCAGCTTAGCGCGGGGCGCTGGCTACACCTTC. The full variable domain, its missing parts supplied by reference TRBV7-2 and TRBJ1-2, is GAGVSQSPSNKVTEKGKDVELRCDPISGHTALYWYRQSLGQGLEFLIYFQGNSAPDKSGLPSDRFSAERTGGSVSTLTIQRTQQEDSAVYLCASSLARGAGYTFGSGTRLTVV.

The V and J genes are TRBV13 and TRBJ1-2; D gene uncertain. The germline CDR1 and CDR2 sequences are PRHDT and FYEKMQ (reference sequence). The CDR3 is 16 residues long. V was cut by 5 bases and J by 3 bases, with 19 bases left in between. The CDR3 reads CASSPAQEIIYYGYTF. DNA for the CDR3: TGTGCCAGCAGCCCAGCCCAGGAGATAATTTACTATGGCTACACCTTC. Complete variable domain (other parts from reference TRBV13 and TRBJ1-2): AAGVIQSPRHLIKEKRETATLKCYPIPRHDTVYWYQQGPGQDPQFLISFYEKMQSDKGSIPDRFSAQQFSDYHSELNMSSLELGDSALYFCASSPAQEIIYYGYTFGSGTRLTVV.

The chain recombines TRBV2 with TRBJ2-3; D is unclear. The V and J ends lost 4 bases and 6 bases respectively, with 8 bases between them. Germline CDR1 is SNHLY and CDR2 is FYNNEI. This CDR3 is 12 amino acids long. CDR3 nucleotides: TGTGCCAGCAGTGCCGGTTCGGATACGCAGTATTTT. It translates to CASSAGSDTQYF.

The chain carries TRBV29-1 and TRBJ2-5, with TRBD2 matching 11 bases. The CDR3 consists of 14 residues. V gave up 7 bases and J gave up 7 bases; unmatched junction bases: 11. CDR1 and CDR2 (germline): SQVTM, ANQGSEA. The CDR3 region is CSAPTSGDSGTQYF. Written as DNA, the CDR3 is TGCAGCGCTCCGACTAGCGGGGACAGTGGGACCCAGTACTTC.

This sequence joins TRBV7-2 and TRBJ2-7, with 14 nucleotides matching TRBD2. Matching the DNA end better, TRBJ2-5 makes the J call doubtful. There are 15 residues in the CDR3. Germline CDR1 SGHTA, CDR2 FQGNSA. CDR3 protein: CASSWGTSGGETQYF. CDR3 DNA sequence: TGTGCCAGCAGCTGGGGGACTAGCGGGGGAGAGACCCAGTACTTC.

V and J are TRBV5-5 and TRBJ2-1, with 9 bases lining up with TRBD1. Trimming at V came to 1 base and at J to 7 bases, leaving 6 bases not matched to a gene. This CDR3 is 15 amino acids long. Looked up from germline, CDR1 is SGHKS and CDR2 is YYEKEE (reference sequence). The CDR3, as DNA: TGTGCCAGCAGCTTGCCCGGGACAGGGTTTAATGAGCAGTTCTTC. Translating it yields CASSLPGTGFNEQFF. Looking up the rest from reference TRBV5-5 and TRBJ2-1 gives the full variable domain: DAGVTQSPTHLIKTRGQQVTLRCSPISGHKSVSWYQQVLGQGPQFIFQYYEKEERGRGNFPDRFSARQFPNYSSELNVNALLLGDSALYLCASSLPGTGFNEQFFGPGTRLTVL.

The V call is TRBV24-1, the J call TRBJ1-1; the D is unclear. Germline CDR1 reads KGHDR; CDR2 reads SFDVKD. V shed 0 bases and J shed 7 bases, with 8 bases lying between them. The CDR3 loop spans 13 amino acids. CDR3 in amino acids: CATSDLYGNEAFF. In nucleotides, the CDR3 is TGTGCCACCAGTGATTTGTATGGGAATGAAGCTTTCTTT.

This clonotype turned up a few times. This chain joins TRBV29-1 and TRBJ1-2; D call uncertain. Trimming cost V 3 bases and J 8 bases, with 10 bases left between them. The germline V gene has CDR1 SQVTM and CDR2 ANQGSEA. The CDR3 is made up of 11 amino acids. The CDR3 DNA follows: TGCAGCGTTGACGATACGCTCGGCTACACCTTC. It translates to CSVDDTLGYTF.

The chain couples TRBV9 to TRBJ2-3; 10 bases map to TRBD2. J was trimmed by 0 bases and V by 0 bases; bases with no gene match: 10. The CDR3 loop spans 19 amino acids. The germline CDR1 and CDR2 sequences are SGDLS and YYNGEE. The CDR3 reads CASSVDGLAGVSSTDTQYF. The CDR3 DNA is TGTGCCAGCAGCGTAGACGGGCTAGCGGGGGTATCTAGCACAGATACGCAGTATTTT.

There are a few counts of this clonotype. V usage is TRBV5-5 and J usage is TRBJ2-7; 8 bases are a match to TRBD2. Losses at the gene ends were 7 bases for V and 3 bases for J; bases not matched to a gene: 9. The CDR3 has 14 amino acids. CDR1 is SGHKS, CDR2 YYEKEE, per germline (reference sequence). CDR3 DNA: TGTGCCAGCCTCGGGGGGGACACCATCTACGAGCAGTACTTC. This gives the protein CASLGGDTIYEQYF.

The V and J genes are TRBV4-2 and TRBJ1-6; D unclear. The V gene's germline CDR1 is LGHNA and CDR2 YNFKEQ. The CDR3 is made up of 15 amino acids. The V and J ends lost 0 bases and 10 bases respectively, with 13 bases between them. The CDR3 DNA reads as TGTGCCAGCAGCCAAGATCGCCCCAACCGATCACCCCTCCACTTT. Its translation: CASSQDRPNRSPLHF.

This clonotype was seen more than once but under ten times. The chain employs TRBV2 and TRBJ2-5; 11 bases match TRBD1. With V trimmed by 8 bases and J by 5 bases, 7 bases remained unmatched. This CDR3 is built from 14 residues. Germline V gives CDR1 SNHLY, CDR2 FYNNEI. CDR3 in DNA: TGTGCCAGCCGAGGGACAGGGGGGAAGGAGACCCAGTACTTC. This encodes CASRGTGGKETQYF. Based on the CDR3 plus reference TRBV2 and TRBJ2-5, the full variable domain is EPEVTQTPSHQVTQMGQEVILRCVPISNHLYFYWYRQILGQKVEFLVSFYNNEISEKSEIFDDQFSVERPDGSNFTLKIRSTKLEDSAMYFCASRGTGGKETQYFGPGTRLLVL.

The J gene is TRBJ2-3, the V gene TRBV20-1, with TRBD2 identical over 13 bases. This CDR3 region has 15 residues. The V and J ends lost 4 bases and 1 base, in that order; junction bases with no gene match: 2. Per the germline V gene, CDR1 is DFQATT and CDR2 is SNEGSKA (reference sequence). CDR3 coding DNA: TGCAGTGCTACCGGGACTAGCGGGGGCACAGATACGCAGTATTTT. It translates to CSATGTSGGTDTQYF.